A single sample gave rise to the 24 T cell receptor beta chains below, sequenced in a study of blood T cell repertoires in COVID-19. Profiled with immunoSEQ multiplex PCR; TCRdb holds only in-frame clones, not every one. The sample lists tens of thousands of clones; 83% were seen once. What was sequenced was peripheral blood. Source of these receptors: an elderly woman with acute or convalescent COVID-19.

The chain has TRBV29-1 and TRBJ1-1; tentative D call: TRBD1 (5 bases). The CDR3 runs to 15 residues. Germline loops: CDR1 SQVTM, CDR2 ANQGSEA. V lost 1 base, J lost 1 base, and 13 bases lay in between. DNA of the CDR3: TGCAGCGTTGAAGTCGGTAGGGGCGGGAACACTGAAGCTTTCTTT. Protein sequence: CSVEVGRGGNTEAFF.

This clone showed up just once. In nucleotides, the CDR3 is TGTGCCAGCAGTGAACGGGGACTAGCGGGAGCCTCGGAGACCCAGTACTTC. The encoded protein is CASSERGLAGASETQYF. This sequence joins TRBV25-1 and TRBJ2-5; 14 nucleotides line up with TRBD2. The J segment lost 5 bases and the V segment lost 2 bases, leaving 7 bases of the junction unmatched. The CDR3 length is 17 residues. Per the germline V gene, CDR1 is MGHDK and CDR2 is SYGVNS.

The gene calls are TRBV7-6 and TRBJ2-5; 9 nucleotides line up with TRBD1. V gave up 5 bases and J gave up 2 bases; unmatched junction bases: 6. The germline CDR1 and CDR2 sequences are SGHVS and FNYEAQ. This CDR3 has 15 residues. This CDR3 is CASSPLGTGQETQYF. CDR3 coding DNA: TGTGCCAGCAGCCCCCTGGGGACAGGGCAAGAGACCCAGTACTTC.

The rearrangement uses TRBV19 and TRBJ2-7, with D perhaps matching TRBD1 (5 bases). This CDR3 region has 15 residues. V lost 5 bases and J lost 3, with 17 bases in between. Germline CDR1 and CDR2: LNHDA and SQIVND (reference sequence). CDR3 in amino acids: CASSRSQGSSYEQYF. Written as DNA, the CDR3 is TGTGCCAGTAGTCGATCCCAGGGTAGCAGCTACGAGCAGTACTTC.

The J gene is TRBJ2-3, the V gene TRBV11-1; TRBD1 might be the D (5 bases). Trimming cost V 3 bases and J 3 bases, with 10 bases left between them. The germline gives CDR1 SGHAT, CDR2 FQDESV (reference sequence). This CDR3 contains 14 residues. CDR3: CASSFGRETDTQYF. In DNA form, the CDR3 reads TGTGCCAGCAGCTTTGGCAGGGAAACAGATACGCAGTATTTT.

DNA of the CDR3: TGTGCCAGCAGTTTGGGGGGGGCCTCCTACAATGAGCAGTTCTTC. This gives the protein CASSLGGASYNEQFF. The V and J genes are TRBV28 and TRBJ2-1; possible D gene TRBD2, 7 bases. In germline, CDR1 is MDHEN, CDR2 SYDVKM. The V and J ends lost 3 bases and 0 bases respectively, with 9 bases between them. The length of the CDR3 is 15 residues.

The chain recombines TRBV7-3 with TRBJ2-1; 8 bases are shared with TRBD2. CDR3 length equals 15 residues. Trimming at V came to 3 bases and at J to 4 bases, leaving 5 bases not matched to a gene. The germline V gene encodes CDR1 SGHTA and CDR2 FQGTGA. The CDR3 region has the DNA TGTGCCAGCAGCTTTGGACTAGCCCTATACAATGAGCAGTTCTTC. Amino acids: CASSFGLALYNEQFF.

CDR3 in amino acids: CASGDRDRGNYGYTF. CDR3 nucleotide sequence: TGTGCCAGTGGAGACCGGGACAGGGGGAACTATGGCTACACCTTC. The chain carries TRBV19 and TRBJ1-2; 11 nucleotides match TRBD1. Germline V gene sequence: CDR1 LNHDA, CDR2 SQIVND (reference sequence). This CDR3 is built from 15 residues. Germline trimming cut 8 bases from V and 2 bases from J; bases unmatched to any gene: 7.

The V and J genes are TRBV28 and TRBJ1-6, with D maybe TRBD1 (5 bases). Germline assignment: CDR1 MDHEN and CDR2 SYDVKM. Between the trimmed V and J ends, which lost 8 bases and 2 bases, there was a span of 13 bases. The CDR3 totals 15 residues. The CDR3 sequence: CASRGGNTYNSPLHF. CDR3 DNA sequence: TGTGCCAGCCGGGGGGGGAACACCTATAATTCACCCCTCCACTTT.

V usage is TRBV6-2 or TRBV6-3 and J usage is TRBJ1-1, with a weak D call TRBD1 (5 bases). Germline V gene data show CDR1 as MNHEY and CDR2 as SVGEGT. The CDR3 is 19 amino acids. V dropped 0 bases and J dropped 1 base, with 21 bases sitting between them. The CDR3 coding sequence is TGTGCCAGCAGTTACTCGATGAGGGGCAGCGGGGAGGGGAACACTGAAGCTTTCTTT. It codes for CASSYSMRGSGEGNTEAFF.

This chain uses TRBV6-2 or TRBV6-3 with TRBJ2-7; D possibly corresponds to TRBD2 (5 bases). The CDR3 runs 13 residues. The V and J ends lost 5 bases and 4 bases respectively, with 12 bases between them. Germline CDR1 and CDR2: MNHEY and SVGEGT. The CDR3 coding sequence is TGTGCCAGCAGTCCCCCACTAGGATACGAGCAGTACTTC. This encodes CASSPPLGYEQYF.

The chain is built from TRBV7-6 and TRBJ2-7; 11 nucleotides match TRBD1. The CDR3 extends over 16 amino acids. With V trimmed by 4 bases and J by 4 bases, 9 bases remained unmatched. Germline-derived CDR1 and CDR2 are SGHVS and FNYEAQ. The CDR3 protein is CASSSGLGTGGYEQYF. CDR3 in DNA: TGTGCCAGCAGCTCGGGGCTGGGGACAGGGGGGTACGAGCAGTACTTC.

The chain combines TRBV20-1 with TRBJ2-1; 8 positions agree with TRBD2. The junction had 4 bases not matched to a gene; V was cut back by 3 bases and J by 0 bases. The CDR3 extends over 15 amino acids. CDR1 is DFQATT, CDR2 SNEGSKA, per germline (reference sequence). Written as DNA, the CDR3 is TGCAGTGCTAGTAGCGGGACGTACTCCTACAATGAGCAGTTCTTC. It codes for CSASSGTYSYNEQFF.

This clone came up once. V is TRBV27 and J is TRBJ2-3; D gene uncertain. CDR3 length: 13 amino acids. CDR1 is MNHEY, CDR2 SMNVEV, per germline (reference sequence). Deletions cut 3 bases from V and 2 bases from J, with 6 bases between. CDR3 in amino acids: CASSFTYTDTQYF. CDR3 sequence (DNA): TGTGCCAGCAGTTTCACCTACACAGATACGCAGTATTTT.

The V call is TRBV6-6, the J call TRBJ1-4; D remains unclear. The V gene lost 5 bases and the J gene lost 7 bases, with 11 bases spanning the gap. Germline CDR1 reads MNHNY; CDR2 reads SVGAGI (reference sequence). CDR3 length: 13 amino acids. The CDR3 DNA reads TGTGCCAGCAGTCTCCGCCTCGGTGAAAAACTGTTTTTT. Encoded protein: CASSLRLGEKLFF.

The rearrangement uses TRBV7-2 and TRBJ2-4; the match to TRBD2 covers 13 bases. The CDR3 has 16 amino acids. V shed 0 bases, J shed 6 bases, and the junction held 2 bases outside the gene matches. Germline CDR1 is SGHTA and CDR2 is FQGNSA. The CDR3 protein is CASSLARLAGGNIQYF. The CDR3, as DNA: TGTGCCAGCAGCTTAGCGCGACTAGCGGGGGGAAACATTCAGTACTTC.

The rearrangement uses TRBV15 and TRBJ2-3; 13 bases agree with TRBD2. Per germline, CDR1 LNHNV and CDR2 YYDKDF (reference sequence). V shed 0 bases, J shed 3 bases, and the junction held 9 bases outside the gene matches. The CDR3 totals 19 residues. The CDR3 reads CATSRDALTSGRQTDTQYF. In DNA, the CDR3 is TGTGCCACCAGCAGAGACGCGCTGACTAGCGGGAGGCAAACAGATACGCAGTATTTT.

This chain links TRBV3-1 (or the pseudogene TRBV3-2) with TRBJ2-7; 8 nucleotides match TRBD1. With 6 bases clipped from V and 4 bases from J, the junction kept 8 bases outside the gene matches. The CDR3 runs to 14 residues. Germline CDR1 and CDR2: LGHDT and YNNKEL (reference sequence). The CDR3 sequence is CASSSRGLRYEQYF. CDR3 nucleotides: TGTGCCAGCAGTTCCAGGGGGCTTCGGTACGAGCAGTACTTC.

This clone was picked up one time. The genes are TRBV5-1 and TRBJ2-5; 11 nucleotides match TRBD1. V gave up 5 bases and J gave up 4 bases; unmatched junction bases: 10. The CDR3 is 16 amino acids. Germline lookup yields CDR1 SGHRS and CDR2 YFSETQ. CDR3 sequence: CASRVASGTGGETQYF. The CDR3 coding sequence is TGCGCCAGCAGGGTTGCCTCGGGGACAGGGGGAGAGACCCAGTACTTC.

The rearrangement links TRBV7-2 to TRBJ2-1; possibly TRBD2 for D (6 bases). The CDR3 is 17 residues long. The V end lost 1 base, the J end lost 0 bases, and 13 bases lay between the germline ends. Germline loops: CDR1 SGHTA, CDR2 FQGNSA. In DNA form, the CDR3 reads TGTGCCAGCAGCTTAGTACAGGACGGGGGCTCCTACAATGAGCAGTTCTTC. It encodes CASSLVQDGGSYNEQFF.

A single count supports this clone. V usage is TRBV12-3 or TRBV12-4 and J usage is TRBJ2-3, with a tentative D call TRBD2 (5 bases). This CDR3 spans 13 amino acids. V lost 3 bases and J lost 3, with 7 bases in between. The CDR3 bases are TGTGCCAGCAGTTTGGAGCGGACAGATACGCAGTATTTT. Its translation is CASSLERTDTQYF.

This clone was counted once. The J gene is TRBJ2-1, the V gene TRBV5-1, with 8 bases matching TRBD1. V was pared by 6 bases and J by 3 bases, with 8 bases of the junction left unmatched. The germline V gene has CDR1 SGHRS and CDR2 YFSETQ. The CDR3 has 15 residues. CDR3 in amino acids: CASTTGQGYYNEQFF. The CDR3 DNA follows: TGCGCCAGCACCACCGGACAGGGTTACTACAATGAGCAGTTCTTC.

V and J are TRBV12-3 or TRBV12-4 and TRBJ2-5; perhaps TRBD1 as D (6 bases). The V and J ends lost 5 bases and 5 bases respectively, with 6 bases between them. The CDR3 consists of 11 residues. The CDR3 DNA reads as TGTGCCAGCAGTACAGGGGAGACCCAGTACTTC. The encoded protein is CASSTGETQYF.

CDR3 region: CSVDPKQGTDTQYF. The CDR3, as DNA: TGCAGCGTTGACCCAAAGCAAGGCACAGATACGCAGTATTTT. The chain employs TRBV29-1 and TRBJ2-3; D uncertain. Looked up from germline, CDR1 is SQVTM and CDR2 is ANQGSEA. The CDR3 runs to 14 residues. Trimming cost V 3 bases and J 1 base, with 11 bases left between them.